These T cell receptor beta chains were read from a single sample in a study of cytomegalovirus exposure and HLA in healthy donors. Clones were sequenced by immunoSEQ multiplex PCR, and TCRdb holds only the in-frame ones, with some missing. The sample lists more than 80,000 clones, less than 70% occurring once. Material for sequencing was PBMCs. These receptors were taken from a man in his fifties in good health and CMV-seronegative. Each CDR3 is given with its conserved first and last residue. The D gene is left open where the match is weak. Clone size is stated in some rows and not others, as once, few, many or a class when expanded.

V gene: TRBV7-3
clone size: NA
J gene: TRBJ1-1
D gene: TRBD1
CDR3 protein: CASSLGAGGNTEAFF
CDR3 DNA: TGTGCCAGCAGCCTTGGGGCAGGGGGCAACACTGAAGCTTTCTTT

V gene: TRBV10-3
clone size: NA
J gene: TRBJ2-6
D gene: TRBD1
CDR3 protein: CAISRTGASFSGANVLTF
CDR3 DNA: TGTGCCATCAGTCGGACAGGGGCGTCCTTCTCTGGGGCCAACGTCCTGACTTTC

V gene: TRBV7-6
clone size: NA
J gene: TRBJ2-3
D gene: TRBD1
CDR3 protein: CASSRRTGATHTSTDTQYF
CDR3 DNA: TGTGCCAGCAGCAGAAGGACAGGGGCGACGCATACTAGCACAGATACGCAGTATTTT

V gene: TRBV9
clone size: NA
J gene: TRBJ2-7
D gene: NA
CDR3 protein: CASSTPRGGEQYF
CDR3 DNA: TGTGCCAGCAGCACCCCGCGGGGAGGCGAGCAGTACTTC

V gene: TRBV5-4
clone size: NA
J gene: TRBJ2-3
D gene: TRBD2
CDR3 protein: CASSSLAGVFTDTQYF
CDR3 DNA: TGTGCCAGCAGCTCACTAGCGGGAGTTTTTACAGATACGCAGTATTTT

V gene: TRBV5-4
clone size: NA
J gene: TRBJ2-1
D gene: NA
CDR3 protein: CASSLTSSYNEQFF
CDR3 DNA: TGTGCCAGCAGCTTGACGAGCTCCTACAATGAGCAGTTCTTC

V gene: TRBV10-3
clone size: NA
J gene: TRBJ1-1
D gene: TRBD1
CDR3 protein: CAISKSAGTADTEAFF
CDR3 DNA: TGTGCCATCAGTAAATCTGCCGGGACAGCAGACACTGAAGCTTTCTTT

V gene: TRBV4-1
clone size: NA
J gene: TRBJ1-5
D gene: NA
CDR3 protein: CASRRTAYSNQPQHF
CDR3 DNA: TGCGCCAGCAGAAGGACAGCTTATAGCAATCAGCCCCAGCATTTT

V gene: TRBV29-1
clone size: NA
J gene: TRBJ1-1
D gene: NA
CDR3 protein: CSVEVPRRFMNTEAFF
CDR3 DNA: TGCAGCGTTGAAGTCCCCCGGCGGTTCATGAACACTGAAGCTTTCTTT

V gene: TRBV7-9
clone size: NA
J gene: TRBJ2-2
D gene: TRBD1
CDR3 protein: CASSTRQGEGGELFF
CDR3 DNA: TGTGCCAGCAGCACGCGACAGGGGGAAGGCGGGGAGCTGTTTTTT

V gene: TRBV7-3
clone size: NA
J gene: TRBJ2-5
D gene: NA
CDR3 protein: CASSPHDRGGTQYF
CDR3 DNA: TGTGCCAGCAGCCCCCATGATAGGGGAGGGACCCAGTACTTC

V gene: TRBV11-1
clone size: NA
J gene: TRBJ1-5
D gene: NA
CDR3 protein: CASSLPGNQPQHF
CDR3 DNA: TGTGCCAGCAGCTTACCAGGCAATCAGCCCCAGCATTTT

V gene: TRBV6-5
clone size: NA
J gene: TRBJ2-2
D gene: NA
CDR3 protein: CASRSLGSGELFF
CDR3 DNA: TGTGCCAGCAGAAGCCTAGGCTCCGGGGAGCTGTTTTTT

V gene: TRBV5-1
clone size: NA
J gene: TRBJ2-5
D gene: TRBD2
CDR3 protein: CASSSGLAGAETQYF
CDR3 DNA: TGCGCCAGCAGCTCCGGACTAGCGGGAGCGGAGACCCAGTACTTC

V gene: TRBV29-1
clone size: NA
J gene: TRBJ1-1
D gene: NA
CDR3 protein: CSVLRGAGVPPEAFF
CDR3 DNA: TGCAGCGTCCTCAGGGGTGCAGGGGTCCCCCCTGAAGCTTTCTTT

V gene: TRBV9
clone size: few
J gene: TRBJ2-1
D gene: TRBD1
CDR3 protein: CASSVGGTGGYNEQFF
CDR3 DNA: TGTGCCAGCAGCGTAGGTGGGACAGGGGGCTACAATGAGCAGTTCTTC

V gene: TRBV7-8
clone size: NA
J gene: TRBJ1-1
D gene: TRBD1
CDR3 protein: CASSLDGTGNTEAFF
CDR3 DNA: TGTGCCAGCAGCTTAGACGGGACAGGGAACACTGAAGCTTTCTTT

V gene: TRBV9
clone size: NA
J gene: TRBJ1-5
D gene: TRBD1
CDR3 protein: CASSVGGGGGKGNQPQHF
CDR3 DNA: TGTGCCAGCAGCGTAGGCGGAGGGGGCGGGAAGGGCAATCAGCCCCAGCATTTT

V gene: TRBV11-3
clone size: few
J gene: TRBJ2-1
D gene: TRBD2
CDR3 protein: CVSSLVSGLNNEQFF
CDR3 DNA: TGTGTCAGCAGCTTAGTTTCGGGACTAAACAATGAGCAGTTCTTC

V gene: TRBV14
clone size: NA
J gene: TRBJ2-1
D gene: TRBD1
CDR3 protein: CASSQWTGDNEQFF
CDR3 DNA: TGTGCCAGCAGCCAGTGGACAGGGGACAATGAGCAGTTCTTC

V gene: TRBV4-3
clone size: NA
J gene: TRBJ1-3
D gene: TRBD1
CDR3 protein: CASSQEGTASGNTIYF
CDR3 DNA: TGCGCCAGCAGCCAAGAAGGGACAGCCTCTGGAAACACCATATATTTT

V gene: TRBV4-3
clone size: once
J gene: TRBJ2-3
D gene: NA
CDR3 protein: CASSQDPRGTQYF
CDR3 DNA: TGCGCCAGCAGCCAAGATCCGAGAGGTACGCAGTATTTT

V gene: TRBV10-3
clone size: NA
J gene: TRBJ2-5
D gene: NA
CDR3 protein: CAISEEFRETQYF
CDR3 DNA: TGTGCCATCAGTGAGGAGTTCCGAGAGACCCAGTACTTC

V gene: TRBV5-1
clone size: NA
J gene: TRBJ2-5
D gene: NA
CDR3 protein: CASSLDRETQYF
CDR3 DNA: TGCGCCAGCAGCTTGGATCGAGAGACCCAGTACTTC